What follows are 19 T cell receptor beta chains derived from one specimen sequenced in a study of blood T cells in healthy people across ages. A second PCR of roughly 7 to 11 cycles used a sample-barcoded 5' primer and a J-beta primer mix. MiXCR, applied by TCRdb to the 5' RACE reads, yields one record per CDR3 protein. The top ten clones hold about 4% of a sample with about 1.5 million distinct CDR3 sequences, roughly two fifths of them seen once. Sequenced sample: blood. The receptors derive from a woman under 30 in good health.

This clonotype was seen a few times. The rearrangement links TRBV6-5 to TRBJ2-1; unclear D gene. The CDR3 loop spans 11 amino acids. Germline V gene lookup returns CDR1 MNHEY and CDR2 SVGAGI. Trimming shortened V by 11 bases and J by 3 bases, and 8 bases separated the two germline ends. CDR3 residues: CAAKGYNEQFF. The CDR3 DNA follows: TGTGCCGCAAAGGGCTACAATGAGCAGTTCTTC.

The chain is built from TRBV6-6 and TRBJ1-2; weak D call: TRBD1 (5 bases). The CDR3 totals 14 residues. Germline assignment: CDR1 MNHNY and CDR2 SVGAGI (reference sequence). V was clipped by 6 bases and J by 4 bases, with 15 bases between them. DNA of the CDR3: TGTGCCAGCAGCGCGGGGGAGACGACCTATGGCTACACCTTC. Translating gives CASSAGETTYGYTF.

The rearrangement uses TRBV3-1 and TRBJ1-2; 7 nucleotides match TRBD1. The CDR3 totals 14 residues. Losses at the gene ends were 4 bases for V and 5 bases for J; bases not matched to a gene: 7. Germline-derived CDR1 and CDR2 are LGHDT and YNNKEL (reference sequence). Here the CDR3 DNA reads TGTGCCAGCAGCCCCACCACAGGGGCTTATGGCTACACCTTC. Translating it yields CASSPTTGAYGYTF.

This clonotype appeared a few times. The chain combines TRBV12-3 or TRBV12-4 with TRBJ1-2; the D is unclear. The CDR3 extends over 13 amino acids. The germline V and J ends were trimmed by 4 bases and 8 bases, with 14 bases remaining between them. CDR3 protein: CASSSGGGRGYTF. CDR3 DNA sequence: TGTGCCAGCAGTTCTGGCGGCGGAAGGGGCTACACCTTC.

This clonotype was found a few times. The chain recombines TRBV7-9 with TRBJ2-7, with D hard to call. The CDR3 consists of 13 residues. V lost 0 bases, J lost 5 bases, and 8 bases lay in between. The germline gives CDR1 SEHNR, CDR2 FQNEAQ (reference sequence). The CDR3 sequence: CASSLAVADEQYF. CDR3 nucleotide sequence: TGTGCCAGCAGCTTAGCTGTGGCGGACGAGCAGTACTTC.

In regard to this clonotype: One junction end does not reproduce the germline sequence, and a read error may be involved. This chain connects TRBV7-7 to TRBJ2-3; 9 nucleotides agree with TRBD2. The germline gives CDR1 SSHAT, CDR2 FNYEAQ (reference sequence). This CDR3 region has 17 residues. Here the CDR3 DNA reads TGTGCTAGCAGCCAGGGCCCAACTAGCGGGAGCACAGATACGCAGTATTTT. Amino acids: CASSQGPTSGSTDTQYF.

CDR3 nucleotide sequence: TGCAGCGTGGTAACGGGGAGAGGGGGGTTCGAGCAGTACTTC. Its protein is CSVVTGRGGFEQYF. This rearrangement joins TRBV29-1 to TRBJ2-4, with D perhaps assigned TRBD1 or TRBD2 (6 bases each). The better agreement between TRBJ2-7 and the DNA end casts doubt on the J call. CDR1 and CDR2 (germline): SQVTM, ANQGSEA. The CDR3 sequence is 14 residues long.

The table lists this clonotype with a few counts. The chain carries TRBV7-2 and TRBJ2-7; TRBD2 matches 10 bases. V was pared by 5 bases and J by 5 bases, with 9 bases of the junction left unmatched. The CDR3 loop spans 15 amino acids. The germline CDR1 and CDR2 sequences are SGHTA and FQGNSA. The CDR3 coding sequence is TGTGCCAGCAGCCATCCGGGACTAGCGACCCACGAGCAGTACTTC. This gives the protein CASSHPGLATHEQYF. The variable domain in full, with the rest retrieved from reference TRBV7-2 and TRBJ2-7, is GAGVSQSPSNKVTEKGKDVELRCDPISGHTALYWYRQSLGQGLEFLIYFQGNSAPDKSGLPSDRFSAERTGGSVSTLTIQRTQQEDSAVYLCASSHPGLATHEQYFGPGTRLTVT.

CDR3 protein: CSSEGDRRDEQFF. Here the CDR3 DNA reads TGCAGCAGTGAGGGAGACAGGAGGGATGAGCAGTTCTTC. V usage is TRBV29-1 and J usage is TRBJ2-1; D assignment may be TRBD1 or TRBD2 (6 bases each). V lost 8 bases and J lost 8, with 19 bases in between. The CDR3 length is 13 residues. Germline V gene data show CDR1 as SQVTM and CDR2 as ANQGSEA.

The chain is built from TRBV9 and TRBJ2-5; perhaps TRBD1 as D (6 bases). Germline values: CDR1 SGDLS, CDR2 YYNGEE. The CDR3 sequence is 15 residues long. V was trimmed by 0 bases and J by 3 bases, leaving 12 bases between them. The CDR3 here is CASSVVPGQKETQYF. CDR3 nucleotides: TGTGCCAGCAGCGTAGTTCCCGGACAGAAAGAGACCCAGTACTTC.

The CDR3, as DNA: TGCGCCAGCAGCCACCCCGGGCGGGGACGTGGAAACACCATATATTTT. It codes for CASSHPGRGRGNTIYF. The V call is TRBV4-1, the J call TRBJ1-3; D possibly corresponds to TRBD1 (5 bases). CDR1 and CDR2 (germline): MGHRA, YSYEKL. This CDR3 contains 16 residues. V lost 3 bases and J lost 3, with 15 bases in between.

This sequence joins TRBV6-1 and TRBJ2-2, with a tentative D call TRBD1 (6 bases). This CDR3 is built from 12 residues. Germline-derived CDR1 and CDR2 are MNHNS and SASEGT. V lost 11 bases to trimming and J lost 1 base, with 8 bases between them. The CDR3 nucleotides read TGTGCCTGGGGACAGAACACCGGGGAGCTGTTTTTT. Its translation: CAWGQNTGELFF.

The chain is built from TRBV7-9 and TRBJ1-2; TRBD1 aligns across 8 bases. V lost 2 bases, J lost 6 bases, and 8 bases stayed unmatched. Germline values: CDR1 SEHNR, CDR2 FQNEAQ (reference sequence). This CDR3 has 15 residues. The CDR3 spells CASSLLGSQGDGYTF. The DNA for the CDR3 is TGTGCCAGCAGCTTATTAGGGTCACAGGGGGATGGCTACACCTTC. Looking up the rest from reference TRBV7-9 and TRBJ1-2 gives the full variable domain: DTGVSQNPRHKITKRGQNVTFRCDPISEHNRLYWYRQTLGQGPEFLTYFQNEAQLEKSRLLSDRFSAERPKGSFSTLEIQRTEQGDSAMYLCASSLLGSQGDGYTFGSGTRLTVV.

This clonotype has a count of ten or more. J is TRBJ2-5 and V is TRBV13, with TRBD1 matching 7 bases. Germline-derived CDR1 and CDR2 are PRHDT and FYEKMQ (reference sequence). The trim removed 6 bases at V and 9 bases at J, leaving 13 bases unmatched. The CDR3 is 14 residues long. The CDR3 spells CASRKGTARFAQYF. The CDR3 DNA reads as TGTGCCAGCAGAAAAGGGACAGCCAGGTTTGCCCAGTACTTC. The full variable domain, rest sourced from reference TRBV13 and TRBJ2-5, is AAGVIQSPRHLIKEKRETATLKCYPIPRHDTVYWYQQGPGQDPQFLISFYEKMQSDKGSIPDRFSAQQFSDYHSELNMSSLELGDSALYFCASRKGTARFAQYFGPGTRLLVL.

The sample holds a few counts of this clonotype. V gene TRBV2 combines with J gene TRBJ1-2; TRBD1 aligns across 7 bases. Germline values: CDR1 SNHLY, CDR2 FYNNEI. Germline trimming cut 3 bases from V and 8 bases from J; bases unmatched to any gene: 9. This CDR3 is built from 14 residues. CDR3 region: CASSDGDSPLGYTF. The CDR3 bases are TGTGCCAGCAGTGATGGGGACAGCCCTCTGGGCTACACCTTC.

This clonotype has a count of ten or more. This CDR3 reads CASSVGLAGYNEQFF. For the CDR3, the DNA is TGTGCCAGCAGCGTAGGACTAGCGGGATACAATGAGCAGTTCTTC. The chain combines TRBV9 with TRBJ2-1, with 11 bases fitting TRBD2. The V gene end was trimmed by 0 bases and the J gene end by 4 bases; junction bases not matched to a gene: 0. The CDR3 contains 15 residues. Looked up from germline, CDR1 is SGDLS and CDR2 is YYNGEE.

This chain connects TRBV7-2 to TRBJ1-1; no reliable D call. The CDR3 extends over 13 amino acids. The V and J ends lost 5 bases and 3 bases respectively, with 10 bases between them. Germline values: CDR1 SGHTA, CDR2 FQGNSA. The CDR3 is CASSAQDYTEAFF. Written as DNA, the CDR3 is TGTGCCAGCAGCGCGCAAGATTACACTGAAGCTTTCTTT.

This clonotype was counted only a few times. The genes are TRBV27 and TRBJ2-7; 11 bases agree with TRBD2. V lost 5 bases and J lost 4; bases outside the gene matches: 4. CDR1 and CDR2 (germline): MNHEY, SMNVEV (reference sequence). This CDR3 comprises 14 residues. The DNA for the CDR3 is TGTGCCAGCAGTCAGGGACTAGCGGAGTACGAGCAGTACTTC. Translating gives CASSQGLAEYEQYF.

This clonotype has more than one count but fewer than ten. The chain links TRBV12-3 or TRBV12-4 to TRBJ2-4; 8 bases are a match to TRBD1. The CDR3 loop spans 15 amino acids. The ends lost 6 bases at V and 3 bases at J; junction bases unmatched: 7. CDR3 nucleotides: TGTGCCAGCAGCCGGGGACAGGTTGGCAAAAACATTCAGTACTTC. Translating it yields CASSRGQVGKNIQYF.